One and the same sample provided the 13 T cell receptor beta chains below, sequenced in a study of blood T cell repertoires in COVID-19. The repertoire was sequenced with immunoSEQ multiplex PCR; TCRdb's copy has only in-frame clones and lacks some. This sample has 150,000 to 250,000 clones, with 94% found just once. Sequencing was carried out using peripheral blood. Source of these receptors: a man under 40 with COVID-19, enrolled during active disease.

The chain joins TRBV9 to TRBJ2-1; 10 bases align to TRBD2. The V gene end was trimmed by 2 bases and the J gene end by 4 bases; junction bases not matched to a gene: 12. The CDR3 contains 18 residues. The germline V gene has CDR1 SGDLS and CDR2 YYNGEE. The CDR3 reads CASSVEGGASGGYNEQFF. The CDR3 coding sequence is TGTGCCAGCAGCGTGGAAGGAGGGGCTAGCGGGGGATACAATGAGCAGTTCTTC.

The rearrangement joins TRBV30 to TRBJ1-6; a possible D gene is TRBD1 (5 bases). CDR1 and CDR2 (germline): GTSNPN, SVGIG (reference sequence). CDR3 length: 16 residues. Trimming shortened V by 0 bases and J by 7 bases, and 16 bases separated the two germline ends. CDR3 sequence: CAWSVRGGRGNSPLHF. The CDR3 nucleotides read TGTGCCTGGAGTGTACGGGGGGGACGCGGCAATTCACCCCTCCACTTT. The full variable domain, with the rest looked up from reference TRBV30 and TRBJ1-6, is SQTIHQWPATLVQPVGSPLSLECTVEGTSNPNLYWYRQAAGRGLQLLFYSVGIGQISSEVPQNLSASRPQDRQFILSSKKLLLSDSGFYLCAWSVRGGRGNSPLHFGNGTRLTVT.

The chain uses TRBV9 and TRBJ1-3, with 10 bases matching TRBD1. This CDR3 is 17 amino acids long. The germline CDR1 and CDR2 sequences are SGDLS and YYNGEE. The trim removed 3 bases at V and 8 bases at J, leaving 14 bases unmatched. CDR3: CASSGPKGQGLSDTIYF. In nucleotides, the CDR3 is TGTGCCAGCAGCGGCCCCAAGGGACAGGGGTTGAGCGACACCATATATTTT.

V and J are TRBV6-5 and TRBJ1-2; no firm D call. Germline-derived CDR1 and CDR2 are MNHEY and SVGAGI. V lost 2 bases and J 4 bases, leaving 11 bases between the germline ends. This CDR3 contains 14 residues. The CDR3 loop reads CASSYGHGSYGYTF. DNA for the CDR3: TGTGCCAGCAGTTACGGGCACGGATCCTATGGCTACACCTTC.

This clone was recorded once. This chain links TRBV3-1 (or the pseudogene TRBV3-2) with TRBJ1-1; 11 bases map to TRBD1. The CDR3 runs 15 residues. Germline loops: CDR1 LGHDT, CDR2 YNNKEL (reference sequence). J gave up 11 bases and V 0 bases, and 8 bases lay outside the gene matches. The CDR3 DNA reads TGTGCCAGCAGCCAAGATCCTGGGACAGGGGGAGAGGCTTTCTTT. Protein: CASSQDPGTGGEAFF.

The chain combines TRBV6-4 with TRBJ1-2, with 7 nucleotides matching TRBD1. Trimming cost V 3 bases and J 0 bases; bases outside gene matches: 4. The CDR3 is made up of 15 amino acids. Germline V gene data show CDR1 as MRHNA and CDR2 as SNTAGT. CDR3: CASSEEGTANYGYTF. The CDR3 DNA is TGTGCCAGCAGTGAAGAAGGGACAGCTAACTATGGCTACACCTTC.

V is TRBV5-4 and J is TRBJ1-2; TRBD1 matches 9 bases. The CDR3 covers 14 residues. CDR1 SGHNT and CDR2 YYREEE come from the germline V gene (reference sequence). The V segment lost 3 bases and the J segment 5 bases; nucleotides outside the gene matches: 5. The CDR3 loop is CASSWDRATYGYTF. The CDR3 region has the DNA TGTGCCAGCAGCTGGGACAGGGCCACTTATGGCTACACCTTC.

The chain employs TRBV7-9 and TRBJ2-1; 13 bases are a match to TRBD2. V was clipped by 3 bases and J by 0 bases; unmatched bases: 8. Germline V gene sequence: CDR1 SEHNR, CDR2 FQNEAQ (reference sequence). The CDR3 runs 19 residues. CDR3 sequence: CASSFKLAGGTSSYNEQFF. The CDR3 nucleotides are TGTGCCAGCAGCTTCAAACTAGCGGGGGGGACGAGCTCCTACAATGAGCAGTTCTTC.

The V call is TRBV5-1, the J call TRBJ1-6; a possible D gene is TRBD1 (6 bases). V lost 2 bases, J lost 4 bases, and 22 bases lay in between. Germline values: CDR1 SGHRS, CDR2 YFSETQ. The CDR3 loop spans 19 amino acids. The CDR3 loop is CASSFSVGFRGGYNSPLHF. The CDR3 DNA reads as TGCGCCAGCAGCTTTTCGGTCGGTTTCAGGGGAGGGTATAATTCACCCCTCCACTTT. Filled out from reference TRBV5-1 and TRBJ1-6, the complete variable domain reads KAGVTQTPRYLIKTRGQQVTLSCSPISGHRSVSWYQQTPGQGLQFLFEYFSETQRNKGNFPGRFSGRQFSNSRSEMNVSTLELGDSALYLCASSFSVGFRGGYNSPLHFGNGTRLTVT.

This clone was counted only a few times. V is TRBV2 and J is TRBJ2-1; D not resolved. Trimming cost V 6 bases and J 9 bases, with 9 bases left between them. Germline CDR1 reads SNHLY; CDR2 reads FYNNEI. The CDR3 runs to 11 residues. Written as DNA, the CDR3 is TGTGCCAGCAGCCTAGGCGGTGAGCAGTTCTTC. Protein: CASSLGGEQFF.

The chain is built from TRBV6-1 and TRBJ1-6, with unresolved D. CDR1 MNHNS and CDR2 SASEGT come from the germline V gene. The CDR3 sequence is 15 residues long. V shed 2 bases and J shed 5 bases, with 10 bases lying between them. CDR3 region: CASSEIGRHNSPLHF. In DNA, the CDR3 is TGTGCCAGCAGTGAAATAGGCAGGCATAATTCACCCCTCCACTTT.

This clone has just one count. The V gene is TRBV2, the J gene TRBJ1-2, with TRBD1 matching 9 bases. The V segment lost 6 bases and the J segment 7 bases; nucleotides outside the gene matches: 6. Per the germline V gene, CDR1 is SNHLY and CDR2 is FYNNEI. The CDR3 is 13 amino acids. The CDR3 protein is CASRPGQGPGYTF. The CDR3 nucleotides are TGTGCCAGCAGACCGGGACAGGGCCCTGGCTACACCTTC.

The chain couples TRBV12-5 to TRBJ1-2; no definite D call. Trimming took 6 bases from V and 0 from J, leaving 14 bases between them. In germline, CDR1 is LGHNT, CDR2 FRNRAP. The CDR3 is 15 residues long. The CDR3 loop is CASGEPAPSNYGYTF. As DNA, the CDR3 is TGTGCTAGTGGGGAGCCCGCGCCTTCTAACTATGGCTACACCTTC.